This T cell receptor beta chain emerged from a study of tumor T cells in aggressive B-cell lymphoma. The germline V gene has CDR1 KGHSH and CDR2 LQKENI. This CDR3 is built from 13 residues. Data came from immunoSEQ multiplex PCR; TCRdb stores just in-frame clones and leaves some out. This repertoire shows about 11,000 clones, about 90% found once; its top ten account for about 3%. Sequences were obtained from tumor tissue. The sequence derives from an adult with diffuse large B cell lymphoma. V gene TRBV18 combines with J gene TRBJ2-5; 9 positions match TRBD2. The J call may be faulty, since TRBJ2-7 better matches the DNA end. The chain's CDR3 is CASSQRGAYEQYF. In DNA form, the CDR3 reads TGTGCCAGCTCACAGCGGGGGGCCTACGAGCAGTACTTC.